One and the same sample provided the 22 T cell receptor beta chains below, sequenced in a study of vaccination effects on CD4 cells after COVID-19. Peptide-pool stimulation followed by sequencing identified expanded antigen-specific CD4+ clonotypes in the ViraFEST assay. Upon completion of under eleven days in culture, CD4+ T cells were isolated. Vaccinated recipients, who were negative for nucleocapsid antibodies, had no history of SARS-CoV-2 infection. Produced via immunoSEQ multiplex PCR; TCRdb's table is partial and in-frame only. The table has about 65,000 clones, 65% to 85% seen once. Which antigens these TCRs recognize remains unknown. The sample was CD4+ T cells from PBMCs cultured with HCoV-NL63 spike peptides, taken before COVID-19 vaccination. The receptors here all came from a human donor who received a COVID-19 vaccine.

This clone was observed a single time. V is TRBV5-4 and J is TRBJ2-5; weak D call: TRBD1 (6 bases). CDR3 size: 16 residues. CDR1 and CDR2 from the germline V gene are SGHNT and YYREEE (reference sequence). Trimming took off 0 bases at V and 5 bases at J, with 17 bases between the two ends. The CDR3 region is CASSLETGSGLETQYF. The CDR3 bases are TGTGCCAGCAGCTTGGAAACAGGGTCGGGCCTGGAGACCCAGTACTTC.

This chain links TRBV10-3 with TRBJ2-3; TRBD1 agrees at 9 bases. CDR3 length equals 13 residues. Per the germline V gene, CDR1 is ENHRY and CDR2 is SYGVKD. The V segment lost 11 bases and the J segment 3 bases; nucleotides outside the gene matches: 6. CDR3 sequence: CAHRGQGTDTQYF. In nucleotides, the CDR3 is TGTGCCCATAGAGGACAGGGGACAGATACGCAGTATTTT.

The V and J genes are TRBV6-6 and TRBJ1-1; no clear D gene. CDR1 and CDR2 from the germline V gene are MNHNY and SVGAGI (reference sequence). The CDR3 is 12 residues long. V lost 6 bases, J lost 5 bases, and 10 bases lay in between. The CDR3 protein is CASRPSGTEAFF. The CDR3 DNA is TGTGCCAGCAGGCCGAGTGGGACTGAAGCTTTCTTT.

The genes are TRBV7-2 and TRBJ2-3, with D unresolved. This CDR3 contains 12 residues. Trimming stripped 2 bases from V and 5 bases from J, with 5 bases between. Germline V gene sequence: CDR1 SGHTA, CDR2 FQGNSA. CDR3 region: CASSLRVDTQYF. The CDR3 region has the DNA TGTGCCAGCAGCTTACGGGTAGATACGCAGTATTTT.

V and J are TRBV7-8 and TRBJ1-5, with a tentative D call TRBD1 (6 bases). The CDR3 length is 16 residues. The V gene's germline CDR1 is SGHVS and CDR2 FQNEAQ. Trimming shortened V by 5 bases and J by 4 bases, and 18 bases separated the two germline ends. The CDR3 here is CASSQGQKITNQPQHF. CDR3 coding DNA: TGTGCCAGCAGCCAAGGACAGAAAATAACGAATCAGCCCCAGCATTTT.

The V gene is TRBV2, the J gene TRBJ1-1, with TRBD1 matching 9 bases. J was trimmed by 3 bases and V by 6 bases; bases with no gene match: 5. Germline V gene lookup returns CDR1 SNHLY and CDR2 FYNNEI. This CDR3 region has 14 residues. The CDR3 loop reads CASRTGGWYTEAFF. CDR3 nucleotides: TGTGCCAGCAGAACAGGGGGCTGGTACACTGAAGCTTTCTTT.

V usage is TRBV6-5 and J usage is TRBJ1-4; tentatively, D is TRBD1 (5 bases). The V end was cut by 0 bases, the J end by 3 bases, with 11 bases between. Germline V gene sequence: CDR1 MNHEY, CDR2 SVGAGI. The CDR3 loop spans 16 amino acids. CDR3 in amino acids: CASSYSKRGSNEKLFF. The CDR3 nucleotides read TGTGCCAGCAGTTACTCGAAACGGGGGTCTAATGAAAAACTGTTTTTT.

A remark on this clone: A clone one base away is much larger, so this may be a read error. The sample contains more than one DNA sequence encoding this CDR3. The chain employs TRBV12-3 or TRBV12-4 and TRBJ1-1; D unresolved. Trimming cost V 2 bases and J 6 bases, with 4 bases left between them. The CDR3 extends over 11 amino acids. CDR3 in amino acids: CASSLFAEAFF. In DNA form, the CDR3 reads TGTGCCAGCAGTTTATTTGCTGAAGCTTTCTTT.

V is TRBV2 and J is TRBJ2-3; TRBD2 matches at 7 bases. Trimming took 10 bases from V and 0 from J; bases not matched to a gene: 7. There are 14 residues in the CDR3. CDR1 and CDR2 from the germline V gene are SNHLY and FYNNEI. The chain's CDR3 is CANRAGTSTDTQYF. CDR3 sequence (DNA): TGTGCCAACAGAGCGGGGACTAGCACAGATACGCAGTATTTT. Variable domain in full (rest from reference TRBV2 and TRBJ2-3): EPEVTQTPSHQVTQMGQEVILRCVPISNHLYFYWYRQILGQKVEFLVSFYNNEISEKSEIFDDQFSVERPDGSNFTLKIRSTKLEDSAMYFCANRAGTSTDTQYFGPGTRLTVL.

This clone was detected only once. The V gene is TRBV7-3, the J gene TRBJ2-2; 7 bases match TRBD1. Germline-derived CDR1 and CDR2 are SGHTA and FQGTGA. With 5 bases clipped from V and 0 bases from J, the junction kept 3 bases outside the gene matches. This CDR3 contains 15 residues. The CDR3 DNA reads TGTGCCAGCAGCCCCGGGACAGCGAACACCGGGGAGCTGTTTTTT. Translating gives CASSPGTANTGELFF. Using reference TRBV7-3 and TRBJ2-2 for the parts outside the CDR3, the full variable domain is GAGVSQTPSNKVTEKGKYVELRCDPISGHTALYWYRQSLGQGPEFLIYFQGTGAADDSGLPNDRFFAVRPEGSVSTLKIQRTERGDSAVYLCASSPGTANTGELFFGEGSRLTVL.

The V gene is TRBV6-2 or TRBV6-3, the J gene TRBJ2-5; 9 bases are a match to TRBD1. J was trimmed by 1 base and V by 0 bases; bases with no gene match: 6. The CDR3 extends over 17 amino acids. CDR1 is MNHEY, CDR2 SVGEGT, per germline. The CDR3 loop reads CASSYSIATGGQETQYF. The CDR3 nucleotides are TGTGCCAGCAGTTACTCTATTGCGACAGGGGGCCAAGAGACCCAGTACTTC.

The rearrangement joins TRBV28 to TRBJ2-1; a weak D match, TRBD1 (6 bases). The germline V gene encodes CDR1 MDHEN and CDR2 SYDVKM. The CDR3 has 13 residues. V was cut by 5 bases and J by 10 bases, with 15 bases left in between. CDR3 in amino acids: CASSPANRDEQFF. In DNA, the CDR3 is TGTGCCAGCAGTCCCGCTAACAGGGACGAGCAGTTCTTC. Using reference TRBV28 and TRBJ2-1 for the parts outside the CDR3, the full variable domain is DVKVTQSSRYLVKRTGEKVFLECVQDMDHENMFWYRQDPGLGLRLIYFSYDVKMKEKGDIPEGYSVSREKKERFSLILESASTNQTSMYLCASSPANRDEQFFGPGTRLTVL.

This sequence joins TRBV4-1 and TRBJ2-7; 10 bases are a match to TRBD1. This CDR3 region has 17 residues. Per germline, CDR1 MGHRA and CDR2 YSYEKL. The V segment lost 4 bases and the J segment 3 bases; nucleotides outside the gene matches: 12. Here the CDR3 reads CASSLNWGTGVYYEQYV. CDR3 nucleotides: TGCGCCAGCAGCCTCAACTGGGGGACAGGGGTATACTACGAGCAGTACGTC.

The chain uses TRBV19 and TRBJ2-1; 7 bases fit TRBD1. CDR1 and CDR2 from the germline V gene are LNHDA and SQIVND (reference sequence). CDR3 length: 16 amino acids. The trim removed 5 bases at V and 7 bases at J, leaving 14 bases unmatched. Written as DNA, the CDR3 is TGTGCCAGTAGTTCCGACCCGGGACAGAGGAGAAATGAGCAGTTCTTC. Its protein is CASSSDPGQRRNEQFF. Together with reference TRBV19 and TRBJ2-1, the CDR3 gives the full variable domain: DGGITQSPKYLFRKEGQNVTLSCEQNLNHDAMYWYRQDPGQGLRLIYYSQIVNDFQKGDIAEGYSVSREKKESFPLTVTSAQKNPTAFYLCASSSDPGQRRNEQFFGPGTRLTVL.

The V gene is TRBV25-1, the J gene TRBJ2-1; no definite D call. This CDR3 has 11 amino acids. CDR1 is MGHDK, CDR2 SYGVNS, per germline. Trimming removed 7 bases at V and 15 bases at J, with 16 bases between. CDR3 in amino acids: CASMYVGVWFF. The DNA of the CDR3 is TGTGCCAGCATGTACGTCGGCGTCTGGTTCTTC. Supplemented by reference TRBV25-1 and TRBJ2-1, the full variable domain reads EADIYQTPRYLVIGTGKKITLECSQTMGHDKMYWYQQDPGMELHLIHYSYGVNSTEKGDLSSESTVSRIRTEHFPLTLESARPSHTSQYLCASMYVGVWFFGPGTRLTVL.

There are a few counts of this clone. The chain is built from TRBV5-4 and TRBJ2-6; 7 bases are shared with TRBD2. Trimming at V came to 3 bases and at J to 3 bases, leaving 9 bases not matched to a gene. This CDR3 is 17 amino acids long. Germline V CDR1 and CDR2: SGHNT, YYREEE (reference sequence). The DNA of the CDR3 is TGTGCCAGCAGCTCCAGGGACTATTTAAATGGGGCCAACGTCCTGACTTTC. Translating gives CASSSRDYLNGANVLTF.

The chain links TRBV5-1 to TRBJ2-4, with 9 bases fitting TRBD1. V lost 2 bases to trimming and J lost 9 bases; unmatched junction nucleotides: 6. The CDR3 contains 14 residues. CDR1 and CDR2 (germline): SGHRS, YFSETQ. The CDR3 sequence: CASSFRDREGIQYF. CDR3 DNA: TGCGCCAGCAGCTTTCGGGACAGGGAAGGCATTCAGTACTTC.

This clone was seen only once. The V call is TRBV2, the J call TRBJ2-3; 8 nucleotides line up with TRBD2. The CDR3 runs 14 residues. Per the germline V gene, CDR1 is SNHLY and CDR2 is FYNNEI. The V gene end was trimmed by 5 bases and the J gene end by 5 bases; junction bases not matched to a gene: 6. CDR3 in DNA: TGTGCCAGCAGTTTTACTAGCGGCGAAGATACGCAGTATTTT. Its translation: CASSFTSGEDTQYF.

The sample holds a few counts of this clone. The chain links TRBV5-8 to TRBJ2-3; 7 bases agree with TRBD1. The V gene end was trimmed by 0 bases and the J gene end by 6 bases; junction bases not matched to a gene: 7. The CDR3 is 15 residues long. Germline V lookup: CDR1 SGHTS, CDR2 YDEGEE. CDR3 bases: TGTGCCAGCAGCTTGGCGGGACAGAGGGCGGATACGCAGTATTTT. This sequence encodes CASSLAGQRADTQYF.

This chain connects TRBV13 to TRBJ2-3; possibly TRBD1 or TRBD2 for D (5 bases each). Germline CDR1 reads PRHDT; CDR2 reads FYEKMQ (reference sequence). CDR3 size: 15 residues. V lost 6 bases to trimming and J lost 0 bases, with 13 bases between them. The CDR3 DNA reads as TGTGCCAGCAGTCTCCGGGACGGGAGCACAGATACGCAGTATTTT. Its translation: CASSLRDGSTDTQYF.

In nucleotides, the CDR3 is TGTGCCACCAGCAAGAGGGCGGGATCGGGTGGGGCCAACGTCCTGACTTTC. It codes for CATSKRAGSGGANVLTF. The chain recombines TRBV15 with TRBJ2-6; D might be TRBD2 (6 bases). Germline V gene sequence: CDR1 LNHNV, CDR2 YYDKDF (reference sequence). V was shortened by 4 bases and J by 3 bases, with 16 bases between the two germline ends. This CDR3 contains 17 residues.

The V and J genes are TRBV6-2 or TRBV6-3 and TRBJ2-7; TRBD1 aligns across 9 bases. This CDR3 contains 15 residues. Trimming removed 6 bases from V and 5 bases from J; junction bases left unmatched: 11. Germline V gene sequence: CDR1 MNHEY, CDR2 SVGEGT. CDR3 nucleotide sequence: TGTGCCAGCAGCCGACAGGGGGAGTCCTCTGACGAGCAGTACGTC. This codes for CASSRQGESSDEQYV.